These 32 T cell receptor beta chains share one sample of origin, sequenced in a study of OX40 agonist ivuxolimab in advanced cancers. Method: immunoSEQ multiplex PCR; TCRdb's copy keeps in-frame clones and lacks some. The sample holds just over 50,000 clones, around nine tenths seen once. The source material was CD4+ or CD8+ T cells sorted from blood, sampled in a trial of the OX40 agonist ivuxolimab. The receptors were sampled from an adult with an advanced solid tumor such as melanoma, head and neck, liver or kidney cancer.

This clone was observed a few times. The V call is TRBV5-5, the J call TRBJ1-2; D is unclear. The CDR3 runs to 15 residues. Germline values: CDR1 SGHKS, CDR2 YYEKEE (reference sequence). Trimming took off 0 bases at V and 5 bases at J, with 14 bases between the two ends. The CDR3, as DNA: TGTGCCAGCAGCTTGGTTGGCCGAGACCTGTATGGCTACACCTTC. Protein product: CASSLVGRDLYGYTF.

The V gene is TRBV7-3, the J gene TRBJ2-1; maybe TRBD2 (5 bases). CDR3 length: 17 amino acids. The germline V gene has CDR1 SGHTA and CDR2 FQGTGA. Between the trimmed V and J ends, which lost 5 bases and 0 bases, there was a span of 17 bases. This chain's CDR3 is CASSPYSSTSSYNEQFF. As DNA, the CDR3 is TGTGCCAGCAGCCCATACTCTAGCACGAGCTCCTACAATGAGCAGTTCTTC.

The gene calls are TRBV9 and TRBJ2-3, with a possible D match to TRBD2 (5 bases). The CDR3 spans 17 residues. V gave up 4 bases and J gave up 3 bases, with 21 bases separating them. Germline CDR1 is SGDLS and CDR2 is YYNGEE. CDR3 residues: CASSLSGEPPYTDTQYF. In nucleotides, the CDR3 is TGTGCCAGCAGCCTAAGCGGAGAACCACCTTATACAGATACGCAGTATTTT.

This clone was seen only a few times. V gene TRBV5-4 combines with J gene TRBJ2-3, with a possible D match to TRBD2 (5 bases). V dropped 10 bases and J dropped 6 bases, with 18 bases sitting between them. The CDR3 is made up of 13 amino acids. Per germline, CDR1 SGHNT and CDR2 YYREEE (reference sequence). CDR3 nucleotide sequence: TGTGCCGGCACTACCTCAGGCGGGGATACGCAGTATTTT. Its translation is CAGTTSGGDTQYF.

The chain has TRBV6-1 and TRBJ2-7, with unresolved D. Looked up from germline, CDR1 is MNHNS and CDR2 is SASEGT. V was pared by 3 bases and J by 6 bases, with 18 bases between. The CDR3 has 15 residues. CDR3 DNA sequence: TGTGCCAGCAGTGAGGCCAGGAACATCCCCCTCGAGCAGTACTTC. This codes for CASSEARNIPLEQYF.

The CDR3 loop is CASSDPGGRSYGYTF. CDR3 DNA sequence: TGTGCCAGCAGTGATCCTGGGGGGCGAAGCTATGGCTACACCTTC. The J gene is TRBJ1-2, the V gene TRBV2, with D possibly being TRBD1 (6 bases). CDR1 is SNHLY, CDR2 FYNNEI, per germline. V lost 3 bases to trimming and J lost 4 bases, with 15 bases between them. The CDR3 contains 15 residues.

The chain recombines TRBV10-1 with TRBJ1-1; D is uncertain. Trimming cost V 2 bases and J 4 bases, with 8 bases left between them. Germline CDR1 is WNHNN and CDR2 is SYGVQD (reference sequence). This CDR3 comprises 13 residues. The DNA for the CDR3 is TGCGCCAGCAGTGAGCAAACAAGCACTGAAGCTTTCTTT. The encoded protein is CASSEQTSTEAFF.

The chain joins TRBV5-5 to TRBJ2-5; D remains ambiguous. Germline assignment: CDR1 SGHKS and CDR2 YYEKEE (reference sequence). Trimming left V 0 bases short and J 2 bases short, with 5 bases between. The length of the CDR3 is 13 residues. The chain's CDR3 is CASSLARQETQYF. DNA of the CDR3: TGTGCCAGCAGCTTGGCCCGGCAAGAGACCCAGTACTTC.

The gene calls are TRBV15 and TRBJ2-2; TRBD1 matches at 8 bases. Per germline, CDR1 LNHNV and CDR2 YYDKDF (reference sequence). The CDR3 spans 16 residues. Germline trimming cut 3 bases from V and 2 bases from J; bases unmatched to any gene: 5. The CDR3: CATSRAGTGNTGELFF. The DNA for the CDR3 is TGTGCCACCAGCAGGGCCGGGACAGGAAACACCGGGGAGCTGTTTTTT.

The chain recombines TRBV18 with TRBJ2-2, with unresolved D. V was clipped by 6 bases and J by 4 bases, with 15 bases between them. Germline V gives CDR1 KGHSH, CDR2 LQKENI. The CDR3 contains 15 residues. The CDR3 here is CASSQLFLATGELFF. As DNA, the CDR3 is TGTGCCAGCTCTCAACTTTTCTTGGCCACCGGGGAGCTGTTTTTT.

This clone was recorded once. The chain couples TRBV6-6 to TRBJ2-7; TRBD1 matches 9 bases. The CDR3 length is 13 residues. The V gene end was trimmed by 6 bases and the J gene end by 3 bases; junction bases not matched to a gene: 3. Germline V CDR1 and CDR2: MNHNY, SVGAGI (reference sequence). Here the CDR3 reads CASSRDRDYEQYF. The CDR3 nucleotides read TGTGCCAGCAGCCGGGACAGGGACTACGAGCAGTACTTC.

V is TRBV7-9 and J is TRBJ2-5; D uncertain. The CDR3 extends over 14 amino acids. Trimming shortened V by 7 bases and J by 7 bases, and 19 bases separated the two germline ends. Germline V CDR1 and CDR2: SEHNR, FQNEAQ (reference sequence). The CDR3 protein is CASISGSLKGTQYF. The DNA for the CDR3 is TGTGCCAGCATCTCTGGTTCGCTCAAGGGGACCCAGTACTTC.

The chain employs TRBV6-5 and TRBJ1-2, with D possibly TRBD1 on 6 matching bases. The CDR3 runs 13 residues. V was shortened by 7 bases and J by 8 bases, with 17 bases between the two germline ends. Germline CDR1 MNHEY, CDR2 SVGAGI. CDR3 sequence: CASIRDNRRGYTF. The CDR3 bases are TGTGCCAGCATCCGGGACAATCGTCGGGGCTACACCTTC.

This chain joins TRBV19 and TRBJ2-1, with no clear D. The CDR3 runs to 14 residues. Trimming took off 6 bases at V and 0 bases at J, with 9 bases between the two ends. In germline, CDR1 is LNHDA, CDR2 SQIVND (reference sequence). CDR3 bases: TGTGCCAGTAGCATGGCGGCCTCCTACAATGAGCAGTTCTTC. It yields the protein CASSMAASYNEQFF.

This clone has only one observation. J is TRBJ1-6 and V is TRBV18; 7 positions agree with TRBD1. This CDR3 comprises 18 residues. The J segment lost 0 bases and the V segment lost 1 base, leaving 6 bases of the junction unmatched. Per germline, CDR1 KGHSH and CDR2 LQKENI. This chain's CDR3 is CASSPLPGQSSYNSPLHF. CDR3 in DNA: TGTGCCAGCTCACCACTCCCGGGACAGAGCTCCTATAATTCACCCCTCCACTTT.

The CDR3 DNA sequence: TGTGCCACCAGTCGGGACACCAATAGCAATCAGCCCCAGCATTTT. It encodes CATSRDTNSNQPQHF. The genes are TRBV15 and TRBJ1-5, with D perhaps TRBD1 (6 bases). Germline lookup yields CDR1 LNHNV and CDR2 YYDKDF (reference sequence). The V end was cut by 6 bases, the J end by 0 bases, with 12 bases between. This CDR3 is 15 amino acids long.

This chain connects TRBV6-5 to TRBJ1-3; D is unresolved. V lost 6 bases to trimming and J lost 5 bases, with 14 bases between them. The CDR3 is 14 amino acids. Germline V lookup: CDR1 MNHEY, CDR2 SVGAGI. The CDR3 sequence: CASRGGQARNTIYF. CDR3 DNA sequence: TGTGCCAGCAGGGGAGGGCAGGCTAGAAACACCATATATTTT.

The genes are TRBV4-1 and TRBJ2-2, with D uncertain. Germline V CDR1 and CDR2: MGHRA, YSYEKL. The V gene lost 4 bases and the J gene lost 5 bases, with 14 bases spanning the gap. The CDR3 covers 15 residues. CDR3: CASSLQTYSTGELFF. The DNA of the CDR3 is TGCGCCAGCAGCCTACAAACCTACAGTACCGGGGAGCTGTTTTTT.

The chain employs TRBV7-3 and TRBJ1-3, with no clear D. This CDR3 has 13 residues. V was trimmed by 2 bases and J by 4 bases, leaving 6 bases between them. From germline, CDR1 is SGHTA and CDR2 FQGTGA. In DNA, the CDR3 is TGTGCCAGCAGCTTATCGTACGGAAACACCATATATTTT. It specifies CASSLSYGNTIYF.

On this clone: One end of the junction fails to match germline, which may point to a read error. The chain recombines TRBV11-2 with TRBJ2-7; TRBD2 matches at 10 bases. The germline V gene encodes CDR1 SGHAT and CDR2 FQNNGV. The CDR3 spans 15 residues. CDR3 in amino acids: CAGSLELAGGIQQYF. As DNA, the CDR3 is TGTGCCGGCAGCTTAGAATTAGCGGGGGGTATCCAGCAGTACTTC.

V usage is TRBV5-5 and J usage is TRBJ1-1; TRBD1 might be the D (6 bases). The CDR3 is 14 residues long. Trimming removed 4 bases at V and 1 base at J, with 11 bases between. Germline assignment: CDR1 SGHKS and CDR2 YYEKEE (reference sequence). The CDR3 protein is CASSPGTPNTEAFF. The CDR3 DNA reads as TGTGCCAGCAGCCCGGGGACACCGAACACTGAAGCTTTCTTT.

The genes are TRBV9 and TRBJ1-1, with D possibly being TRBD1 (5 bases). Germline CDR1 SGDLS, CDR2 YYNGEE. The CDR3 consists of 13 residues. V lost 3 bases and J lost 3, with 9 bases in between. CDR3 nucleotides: TGTGCCAGCAGCGCAAGGGGTGACACTGAAGCTTTCTTT. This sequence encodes CASSARGDTEAFF.

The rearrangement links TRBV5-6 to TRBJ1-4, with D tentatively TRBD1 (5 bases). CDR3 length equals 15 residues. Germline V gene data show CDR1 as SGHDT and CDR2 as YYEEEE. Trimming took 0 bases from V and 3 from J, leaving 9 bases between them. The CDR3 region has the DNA TGTGCCAGCAGCTTGGGACAGATCTCTAATGAAAAACTGTTTTTT. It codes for CASSLGQISNEKLFF. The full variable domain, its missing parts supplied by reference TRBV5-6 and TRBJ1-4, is DAGVTQSPTHLIKTRGQQVTLRCSPKSGHDTVSWYQQALGQGPQFIFQYYEEEERQRGNFPDRFSGHQFPNYSSELNVNALLLGDSALYLCASSLGQISNEKLFFGSGTQLSVL.

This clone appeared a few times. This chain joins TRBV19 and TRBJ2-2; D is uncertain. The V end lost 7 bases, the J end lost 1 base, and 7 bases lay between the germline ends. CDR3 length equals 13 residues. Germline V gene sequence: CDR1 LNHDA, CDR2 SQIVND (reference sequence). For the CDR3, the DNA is TGTGCCAGTAATACACGGAACACCGGGGAGCTGTTTTTT. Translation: CASNTRNTGELFF.

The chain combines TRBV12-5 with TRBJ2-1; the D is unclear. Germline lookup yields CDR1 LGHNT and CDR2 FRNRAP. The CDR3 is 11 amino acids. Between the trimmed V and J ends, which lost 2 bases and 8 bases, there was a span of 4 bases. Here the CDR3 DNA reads TGTGCTAGTGGTTTGAGGGATGAGCAGTTCTTC. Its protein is CASGLRDEQFF.

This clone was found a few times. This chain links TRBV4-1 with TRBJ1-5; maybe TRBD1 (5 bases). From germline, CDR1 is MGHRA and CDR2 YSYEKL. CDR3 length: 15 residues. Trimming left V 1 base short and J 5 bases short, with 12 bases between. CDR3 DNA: TGCGCCAGCAGCCAAGGCCCAGGGCGAGATCAGCCCCAGCATTTT. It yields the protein CASSQGPGRDQPQHF.

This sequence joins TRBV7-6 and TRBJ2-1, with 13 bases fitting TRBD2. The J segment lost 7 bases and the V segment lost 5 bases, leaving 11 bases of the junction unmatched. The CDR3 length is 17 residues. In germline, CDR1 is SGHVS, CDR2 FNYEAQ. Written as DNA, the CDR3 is TGTGCCAGCAGCCAAAGTCCGGGACTAGCGGGAAGGAATGAGCAGTTCTTC. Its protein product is CASSQSPGLAGRNEQFF.

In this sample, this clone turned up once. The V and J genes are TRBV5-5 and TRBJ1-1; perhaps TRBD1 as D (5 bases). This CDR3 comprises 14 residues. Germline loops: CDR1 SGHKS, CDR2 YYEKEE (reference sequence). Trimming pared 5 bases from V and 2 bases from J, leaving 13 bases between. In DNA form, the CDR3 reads TGTGCCAGCAGAGCCCCCGGGGGAAACACTGAAGCTTTCTTT. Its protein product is CASRAPGGNTEAFF. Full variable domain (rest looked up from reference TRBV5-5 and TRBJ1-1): DAGVTQSPTHLIKTRGQQVTLRCSPISGHKSVSWYQQVLGQGPQFIFQYYEKEERGRGNFPDRFSARQFPNYSSELNVNALLLGDSALYLCASRAPGGNTEAFFGQGTRLTVV.

CDR3 sequence reads: CASSLRPQPLHF. As DNA, the CDR3 is TGTGCCAGCAGTTTAAGGCCGCAGCCCCTCCACTTT. This rearrangement joins TRBV28 to TRBJ1-6; unclear D gene. There are 12 residues in the CDR3. V shed 2 bases and J shed 13 bases, with 9 bases lying between them. Germline CDR1 is MDHEN and CDR2 is SYDVKM.

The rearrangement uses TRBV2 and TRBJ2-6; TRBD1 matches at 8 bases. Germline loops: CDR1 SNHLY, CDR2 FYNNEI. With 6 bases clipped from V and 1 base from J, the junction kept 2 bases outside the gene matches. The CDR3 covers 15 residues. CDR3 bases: TGTGCCAGCAGCACAGGGGGATCTGGGGCCAACGTCCTGACTTTC. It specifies CASSTGGSGANVLTF. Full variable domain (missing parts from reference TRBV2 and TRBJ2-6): EPEVTQTPSHQVTQMGQEVILRCVPISNHLYFYWYRQILGQKVEFLVSFYNNEISEKSEIFDDQFSVERPDGSNFTLKIRSTKLEDSAMYFCASSTGGSGANVLTFGAGSRLTVL.

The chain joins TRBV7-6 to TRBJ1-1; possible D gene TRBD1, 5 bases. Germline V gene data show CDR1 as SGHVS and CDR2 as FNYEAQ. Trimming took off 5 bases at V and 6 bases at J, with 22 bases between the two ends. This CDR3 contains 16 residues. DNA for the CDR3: TGTGCCAGCAGCCGAGGGGCCGGGCCTCAGGCCGCTGAAGCTTTCTTT. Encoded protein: CASSRGAGPQAAEAFF.

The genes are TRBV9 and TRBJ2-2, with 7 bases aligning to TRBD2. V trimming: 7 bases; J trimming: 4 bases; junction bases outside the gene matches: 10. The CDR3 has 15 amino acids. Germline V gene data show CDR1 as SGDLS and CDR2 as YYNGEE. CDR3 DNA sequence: TGTGCCAGCGGGGGTGTACAGCGGGGCACCGGGGAGCTGTTTTTT. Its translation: CASGGVQRGTGELFF.